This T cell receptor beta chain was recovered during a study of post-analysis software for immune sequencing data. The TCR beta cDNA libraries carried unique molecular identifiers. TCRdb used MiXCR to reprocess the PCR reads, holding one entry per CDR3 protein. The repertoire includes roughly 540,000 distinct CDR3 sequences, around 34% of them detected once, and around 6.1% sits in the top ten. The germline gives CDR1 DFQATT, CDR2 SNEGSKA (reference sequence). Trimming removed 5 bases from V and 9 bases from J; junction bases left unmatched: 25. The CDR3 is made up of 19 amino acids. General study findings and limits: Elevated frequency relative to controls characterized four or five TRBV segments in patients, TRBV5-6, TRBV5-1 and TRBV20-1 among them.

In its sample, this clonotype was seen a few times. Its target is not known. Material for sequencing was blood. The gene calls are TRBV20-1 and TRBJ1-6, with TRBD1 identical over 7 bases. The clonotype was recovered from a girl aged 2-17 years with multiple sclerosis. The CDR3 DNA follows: TGCAGTGCTTGGAGTAGGGGGCCAGTAAATCCGAATCGGGGTTCACCCCTCCACTTT. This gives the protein CSAWSRGPVNPNRGSPLHF.